This T cell receptor (beta chain) was obtained from a study of shared clonotypes between healthy human individuals. There are 17 residues in the CDR3. V was cut by 0 bases and J by 8 bases, with 22 bases left in between. The V gene's germline CDR1 is SGHAT and CDR2 FQNNGV. Each unsorted sample relied on about 90 million PBMCs as its source of genomic DNA. The test was conducted at deep level. PCR replicates performed on unsorted PBMC used approximately 310 ng DNA, about 30,000 T cell genomes. Profiling relied on immunoSEQ multiplex PCR, and the TCRdb table lists in-frame clones only, not all of them. This sample has about 450,000 clones; about 80% occur once, and the top ten carry about 12%.

Sequenced material: PBMCs. The genes are TRBV11-2 and TRBJ1-2, with D possibly matching TRBD1 (5 bases). The clonotype was recovered from a woman in her forties in good health. Some clones in this sample may be carry-over from other donors' samples. CDR3 coding DNA: TGTGCCAGCAGCTTAGATCCTCCGGTGGTCAGCTGGGGGGGCTACACCTTC. Amino acid sequence: CASSLDPPVVSWGGYTF.